Following are 26 T cell receptor beta chains from one sample sequenced in a study of early T cells in non-severe SARS-CoV-2 infection. TCRdb called the 5' RACE reads again in MiXCR, with one record for every CDR3 protein. The data show fewer than 75,000 distinct CDR3 sequences, 15% to 20% seen once. Sample: whole blood, taken at baseline. These receptors originate from an adult who was a healthcare worker with PCR-confirmed SARS-CoV-2 infection or an uninfected control (not recorded which).

V usage is TRBV28 and J usage is TRBJ2-3; perhaps TRBD2 as D (5 bases). This CDR3 has 12 amino acids. The germline gives CDR1 MDHEN, CDR2 SYDVKM. The V end lost 7 bases, the J end lost 3 bases, and 8 bases lay between the germline ends. As DNA, the CDR3 is TGTGCCAGCAAAACTAGTACAGATACGCAGTATTTT. Translating gives CASKTSTDTQYF.

This sequence joins TRBV7-6 and TRBJ1-1; D unclear. Per germline, CDR1 SGHVS and CDR2 FNYEAQ. The CDR3 length is 14 residues. V lost 1 base and J 4 bases, leaving 10 bases between the germline ends. DNA of the CDR3: TGTGCCAGCAGCTTAGTGTTGGGTTCCACTGAAGCTTTCTTT. Protein product: CASSLVLGSTEAFF.

The rearrangement links TRBV20-1 to TRBJ2-7; D not resolved. The V end was cut by 5 bases, the J end by 0 bases, with 11 bases between. The CDR3 sequence is 13 residues long. Germline V gene data show CDR1 as DFQATT and CDR2 as SNEGSKA (reference sequence). The CDR3 region is CSAQSRSSYEQYF. The CDR3 nucleotides read TGCAGTGCTCAATCGCGGAGCTCCTACGAGCAGTACTTC.

This clonotype was counted many times. V and J are TRBV27 and TRBJ2-1, with D maybe TRBD2 (6 bases). Trimming stripped 0 bases from V and 6 bases from J, with 9 bases between. This CDR3 comprises 14 residues. The germline V gene has CDR1 MNHEY and CDR2 SMNVEV (reference sequence). The CDR3 nucleotides are TGTGCCAGCAGTTTATCGGGGACTGGCAATGAGCAGTTCTTC. This sequence encodes CASSLSGTGNEQFF.

This rearrangement joins TRBV7-9 to TRBJ1-5, with D possibly TRBD1 on 6 matching bases. The CDR3 runs to 16 residues. Between the trimmed V and J ends, which lost 2 bases and 5 bases, there was a span of 16 bases. Looked up from germline, CDR1 is SEHNR and CDR2 is FQNEAQ (reference sequence). CDR3: CASSLTVPAGDQPQHF. The CDR3 DNA sequence: TGTGCCAGCAGCTTAACAGTCCCGGCAGGGGATCAGCCCCAGCATTTT.

This clonotype was seen a few times. The gene calls are TRBV7-6 and TRBJ2-3; 8 bases agree with TRBD2. Germline V CDR1 and CDR2: SGHVS, FNYEAQ. This CDR3 is built from 16 residues. After removal of 2 bases from V and 2 bases from J, the junction contained 6 bases not matched to a gene. The CDR3 sequence is CASSLLSGGLTDTQYF. The CDR3, as DNA: TGTGCCAGCAGCTTATTGAGCGGGGGTCTCACAGATACGCAGTATTTT.

This clonotype was picked up a small number of times. The rearrangement links TRBV5-4 to TRBJ2-1; the D is unclear. V was clipped by 0 bases and J by 0 bases, with 7 bases between them. The germline gives CDR1 SGHNT, CDR2 YYREEE (reference sequence). The CDR3 spans 15 residues. CDR3 region: CASSLGRRSYNEQFF. In nucleotides, the CDR3 is TGTGCCAGCAGCTTGGGGCGACGCTCCTACAATGAGCAGTTCTTC.

The V and J genes are TRBV4-3 and TRBJ2-7; 11 nucleotides line up with TRBD2. The ends lost 0 bases at V and 0 bases at J; junction bases unmatched: 7. The CDR3 runs to 18 residues. Germline V CDR1 and CDR2: LGHNA, YSLEER. In nucleotides, the CDR3 is TGCGCCAGCAGCCAAGATCCTAGCGGGAGGACCTTCTCCTACGAGCAGTACTTC. Translated, it gives CASSQDPSGRTFSYEQYF.

This clonotype has just a few counts. This chain uses TRBV11-2 with TRBJ2-3; D is uncertain. Germline CDR1 is SGHAT and CDR2 is FQNNGV. This CDR3 is 13 amino acids long. Trimming removed 5 bases at V and 0 bases at J, with 6 bases between. CDR3 sequence (DNA): TGTGCCAGCAGCCGACCGAGCACAGATACGCAGTATTTT. Translated, it gives CASSRPSTDTQYF.

V is TRBV20-1 and J is TRBJ2-7, with D tentatively TRBD2 (5 bases). Trimming stripped 5 bases from V and 4 bases from J, with 9 bases between. Germline CDR1 and CDR2: DFQATT and SNEGSKA (reference sequence). This CDR3 contains 11 residues. CDR3 in amino acids: CSAGERYEQYF. As DNA, the CDR3 is TGCAGTGCTGGGGAGCGGTACGAGCAGTACTTC.

This clonotype was detected once. The chain joins TRBV28 to TRBJ2-3; TRBD2 might be the D (5 bases). Germline V lookup: CDR1 MDHEN, CDR2 SYDVKM. Between the trimmed V and J ends, which lost 8 bases and 4 bases, there was a span of 19 bases. This CDR3 is 15 amino acids long. The CDR3 DNA reads as TGTGCCAGCCCCGAAGTGGAGGACCCCGCAGATACGCAGTATTTT. Translated: CASPEVEDPADTQYF. The whole variable domain, remainder taken from reference TRBV28 and TRBJ2-3, is DVKVTQSSRYLVKRTGEKVFLECVQDMDHENMFWYRQDPGLGLRLIYFSYDVKMKEKGDIPEGYSVSREKKERFSLILESASTNQTSMYLCASPEVEDPADTQYFGPGTRLTVL.

The CDR3 nucleotides read TGTGCCAGCTCACCTAAGGACAGGCAGGTCGGGGAGCTGTTTTTT. Its translation is CASSPKDRQVGELFF. This chain connects TRBV18 to TRBJ2-2, with TRBD1 matching over 7 bases. The V segment lost 3 bases and the J segment 7 bases; nucleotides outside the gene matches: 8. CDR1 and CDR2 (germline): KGHSH, LQKENI. There are 15 residues in the CDR3.

This clonotype was detected a few times. The gene calls are TRBV10-3 and TRBJ2-2; 11 nucleotides align to TRBD1. CDR1 is ENHRY, CDR2 SYGVKD, per germline. With V trimmed by 5 bases and J by 6 bases, 2 bases remained unmatched. The length of the CDR3 is 14 residues. CDR3 in DNA: TGTGCCATCAGTCCGGGACAGGGGGCCGGGGAGCTGTTTTTT. Protein: CAISPGQGAGELFF.

Only a few counts were recorded for this clonotype. The rearrangement joins TRBV29-1 to TRBJ2-7, with D uncertain. V was clipped by 4 bases and J by 5 bases, with 12 bases between them. Germline CDR1 reads SQVTM; CDR2 reads ANQGSEA. The CDR3 has 12 residues. The CDR3 DNA sequence: TGCAGCGTTGTCGGGTTGGGCGACGAGCAGTACTTC. Amino acid sequence: CSVVGLGDEQYF.

This clonotype was picked up a small number of times. This chain uses TRBV5-1 with TRBJ1-4; D uncertain. The CDR3 has 15 residues. V gave up 2 bases and J gave up 0 bases, with 8 bases separating them. Germline V lookup: CDR1 SGHRS, CDR2 YFSETQ. The CDR3 reads CASSLLPATNEKLFF. The CDR3 DNA reads TGCGCCAGCAGCTTATTGCCTGCAACTAATGAAAAACTGTTTTTT. The complete variable domain, with remaining parts taken from reference TRBV5-1 and TRBJ1-4, reads KAGVTQTPRYLIKTRGQQVTLSCSPISGHRSVSWYQQTPGQGLQFLFEYFSETQRNKGNFPGRFSGRQFSNSRSEMNVSTLELGDSALYLCASSLLPATNEKLFFGSGTQLSVL.

The sample holds a few counts of this clonotype. This chain joins TRBV25-1 and TRBJ1-1, with 8 bases aligning to TRBD1. Per the germline V gene, CDR1 is MGHDK and CDR2 is SYGVNS. CDR3 length: 13 amino acids. V shed 3 bases, J shed 5 bases, and the junction held 2 bases outside the gene matches. The CDR3 DNA sequence: TGTGCCAGCAGTGATACAGGGGGAACTGAAGCTTTCTTT. Translated: CASSDTGGTEAFF. Supplemented by reference TRBV25-1 and TRBJ1-1, the full variable domain reads EADIYQTPRYLVIGTGKKITLECSQTMGHDKMYWYQQDPGMELHLIHYSYGVNSTEKGDLSSESTVSRIRTEHFPLTLESARPSHTSQYLCASSDTGGTEAFFGQGTRLTVV.

This clonotype has just a few counts. The chain combines TRBV20-1 with TRBJ2-7; 8 nucleotides align to TRBD2. Germline V CDR1 and CDR2: DFQATT, SNEGSKA (reference sequence). V shed 6 bases, J shed 3 bases, and the junction held 4 bases outside the gene matches. This CDR3 region has 12 residues. This CDR3 is CSALAGNYEQYF. The CDR3 DNA is TGCAGTGCCTTAGCGGGGAACTACGAGCAGTACTTC.

This clonotype has ten or more counts. The rearrangement links TRBV6-1 to TRBJ2-5; D gene unclear. The CDR3 runs to 11 residues. Germline V lookup: CDR1 MNHNS, CDR2 SASEGT. V lost 6 bases and J 5 bases, leaving 7 bases between the germline ends. CDR3 sequence: CASSPRETQYF. The CDR3 nucleotides are TGTGCCAGCAGCCCCCGGGAGACCCAGTACTTC.

This clonotype has a handful of counts. The rearrangement links TRBV5-1 to TRBJ1-2; 9 positions match TRBD1. The trim removed 3 bases at V and 8 bases at J, leaving 8 bases unmatched. Germline V gene lookup returns CDR1 SGHRS and CDR2 YFSETQ. The CDR3 has 14 residues. The CDR3 reads CASSYRTGDDGYTF. The CDR3 coding sequence is TGCGCCAGCAGCTACAGGACAGGGGATGACGGCTACACCTTC.

CDR3 sequence (DNA): TGTGCCAGCAACCAAGTGGGGACAGGGTATGTAGCTTTCTTT. Translating it yields CASNQVGTGYVAFF. The chain has TRBV12-3 or TRBV12-4 and TRBJ1-1, with 9 nucleotides matching TRBD1. This CDR3 has 14 amino acids. Losses at the gene ends were 7 bases for V and 10 bases for J; bases not matched to a gene: 13.

The CDR3, as DNA: TGTGCCAGCAGTTTATTTCTAGCGGGGGGCACAGATACGCAGTATTTT. Translation gives CASSLFLAGGTDTQYF. V and J are TRBV28 and TRBJ2-3; 10 nucleotides agree with TRBD2. CDR1 MDHEN and CDR2 SYDVKM come from the germline V gene. V lost 1 base to trimming and J lost 1 base; unmatched junction nucleotides: 2. The CDR3 is 16 residues long.

This clonotype has only a few counts. The gene calls are TRBV5-4 and TRBJ1-2; possible D gene TRBD1, 6 bases. Germline V gene lookup returns CDR1 SGHNT and CDR2 YYREEE (reference sequence). The CDR3 loop spans 13 amino acids. Trimming took 2 bases from V and 11 from J, leaving 16 bases between them. The CDR3, as DNA: TGTGCCAGCAGCTTCACCGGGACACAGAGTTACACCTTC. This sequence encodes CASSFTGTQSYTF.

This clonotype has more than one count but fewer than ten. The chain joins TRBV12-3 or TRBV12-4 to TRBJ1-1; tentatively, D is TRBD1 (5 bases). Trimming cost V 3 bases and J 4 bases, with 9 bases left between them. The CDR3 totals 13 residues. CDR3 sequence reads: CASSLGGSTEAFF. Written as DNA, the CDR3 is TGTGCCAGCAGTTTGGGGGGGAGCACTGAAGCTTTCTTT.

This chain connects TRBV20-1 to TRBJ2-5; 8 bases align to TRBD2. This CDR3 comprises 14 residues. Germline CDR1 reads DFQATT; CDR2 reads SNEGSKA (reference sequence). V was clipped by 5 bases and J by 5 bases; unmatched bases: 10. The CDR3 sequence is CSALRGGQEETQYF. Here the CDR3 DNA reads TGCAGTGCTCTTCGGGGGGGGCAGGAGGAGACCCAGTACTTC.

This clonotype has only a few counts. An end of the junction does not agree with germline; a read error may underlie this. J is TRBJ1-2 and V is TRBV2; D perhaps matches TRBD1 (6 bases). The CDR3 is 14 amino acids. Germline V gene lookup returns CDR1 SNHLY and CDR2 FYNNEI. The CDR3 DNA reads as TGTGCCAGCAGTGAAGCGGACAGAAGATCCCTAGGAGTGTTC. Its protein product is CASSEADRRSLGVF.

This clonotype was counted a few times. CDR3 sequence: CSGATGVQMRGYTF. The CDR3 DNA reads TGCAGTGGGGCCACAGGGGTCCAAATGCGTGGCTACACCTTC. The gene calls are TRBV20-1 and TRBJ1-2; TRBD1 matches 7 bases. The CDR3 totals 14 residues. CDR1 is DFQATT, CDR2 SNEGSKA, per germline (reference sequence). The junction had 15 bases not matched to a gene; V was cut back by 7 bases and J by 7 bases.